This T cell receptor (beta chain) was captured by sequencing in a study of T cells after yellow fever vaccination. This clonotype was observed a handful of times. TCRdb analysed the 5' RACE reads with MiXCR anew, one entry per CDR3 protein. Seen here are about 240,000 distinct CDR3 sequences, 6.9% observed once, and the top ten hold roughly 0.86%. The source of this sequence is a man between 25 and 39 years old who received the YFV17D yellow fever vaccine. Material: CD4+ T cells sorted from PBMCs, obtained 15 days after the yellow fever booster vaccination.

The CDR3 nucleotides read TGTGCCAGCAGTCCCCGCGGATTTAGGGCGGGAGTAAGCGAGCAGTACTTC. Amino acids: CASSPRGFRAGVSEQYF. The gene calls are TRBV6-1 and TRBJ2-7, with 7 bases that match TRBD2. Germline V gene sequence: CDR1 MNHNS, CDR2 SASEGT. After removal of 5 bases from V and 6 bases from J, the junction contained 19 bases not matched to a gene. The CDR3 totals 17 residues.